The 2 T cell receptor beta chains listed next were all sequenced from one sample in a study of response to subunit inactivated influenza vaccine. TCRdb re-analysed the RT-PCR reads in MiXCR, keeping a single row per CDR3 protein. The sample carries fewer than 600,000 distinct CDR3 sequences, 6.5% to 8% recorded once. The material sequenced was PBMCs from blood, taken around 25 months after vaccination. Receptor source: a man between 50 and 75 years old who received an inactivated influenza vaccine.

This clonotype has only a few counts. The rearrangement joins TRBV9 to TRBJ2-4; TRBD2 matches at 9 bases. The germline V gene encodes CDR1 SGDLS and CDR2 YYNGEE. J lost 9 bases, V lost 0 bases, and 10 bases had no gene match. The CDR3 is 16 amino acids. The CDR3: CASSVAGLAGAIIQYF. CDR3 coding DNA: TGTGCCAGCAGCGTAGCAGGATTAGCGGGGGCCATCATTCAGTACTTC.

Turning to this clonotype: The junction differs from germline at one of its ends, possibly a read error. The gene calls are TRBV19 and TRBJ2-7; maybe TRBD1 (5 bases). Germline V gene data show CDR1 as LNHDA and CDR2 as SQIVND (reference sequence). This CDR3 has 15 amino acids. CDR3 DNA: TGTGCCAGTGGTATGAAAGGGGCCCTCTCCTACGAGCAGTACTTC. Translating gives CASGMKGALSYEQYF.